Below, 30 T cell receptor beta chains from the same sample are listed, as sequenced in a study of T-cell reconstitution after alpha-beta-depleted transplantation in children. Unique molecular identifiers tagged the TCRbeta library. TCRdb reprocessed the PCR reads with MiXCR, giving one entry per CDR3 protein. The sample lists 200,000 to 300,000 distinct CDR3 sequences; under 30% were seen once. The input for sequencing was PBMCs, mostly from graft donor cells, taken 360 days after TCRalphabeta/CD19-depleted stem cell transplant. The receptors were gathered from a female patient aged 2-15 years who had a stem cell transplant for congenital amegakaryocytic thrombocytopenia, so the T cells may come from the graft donor.

This clonotype was picked up a small number of times. This rearrangement joins TRBV5-1 to TRBJ2-3, with D uncertain. Germline V lookup: CDR1 SGHRS, CDR2 YFSETQ. With 4 bases removed from V and 1 base from J, the gap between germline ends came to 13 bases. This CDR3 is 15 amino acids long. DNA of the CDR3: TGCGCCAGCAGCCTGGAAGGCAGTCGCACAGATACGCAGTATTTT. Amino acid sequence: CASSLEGSRTDTQYF.

Many counts were recorded for this clonotype. This chain uses TRBV5-1 with TRBJ1-1, with 7 nucleotides matching TRBD1. After removal of 8 bases from V and 3 bases from J, the junction contained 7 bases not matched to a gene. Germline values: CDR1 SGHRS, CDR2 YFSETQ. CDR3 length equals 13 residues. As DNA, the CDR3 is TGCGCCAGAAGCGACAGGGCTCACACTGAAGCTTTCTTT. It translates to CARSDRAHTEAFF.

This clonotype was counted between two and nine times. The chain couples TRBV7-2 to TRBJ2-2; 9 bases agree with TRBD2. CDR3 length: 17 amino acids. CDR1 and CDR2 from the germline V gene are SGHTA and FQGNSA. J gave up 4 bases and V 1 base, and 7 bases lay outside the gene matches. The CDR3 reads CASSLGSAGGSTGELFF. The DNA for the CDR3 is TGTGCCAGCAGCTTAGGGTCAGCGGGAGGAAGCACCGGGGAGCTGTTTTTT.

This chain joins TRBV18 and TRBJ1-5; 8 bases line up with TRBD1. CDR3 length: 16 amino acids. V lost 0 bases to trimming and J lost 2 bases; unmatched junction nucleotides: 3. From germline, CDR1 is KGHSH and CDR2 LQKENI. CDR3 region: CASSPPGQEGNQPQHF. The CDR3 region has the DNA TGTGCCAGCTCACCACCGGGACAGGAGGGCAATCAGCCCCAGCATTTT.

The sample holds a few counts of this clonotype. The chain couples TRBV28 to TRBJ2-7, with 10 bases lining up with TRBD2. Germline V gene data show CDR1 as MDHEN and CDR2 as SYDVKM. Trimming took 5 bases from V and 7 from J; bases not matched to a gene: 8. CDR3 length equals 14 residues. The CDR3 spells CASSPPAGGWEQYF. CDR3 nucleotide sequence: TGTGCCAGCAGTCCGCCAGCGGGAGGGTGGGAGCAGTACTTC.

This clonotype was found a few times. The chain uses TRBV3-1 and TRBJ2-7, with D possibly being TRBD2 (6 bases). The CDR3 is 15 amino acids. V was shortened by 4 bases and J by 0 bases, with 13 bases between the two germline ends. The V gene's germline CDR1 is LGHDT and CDR2 YNNKEL (reference sequence). The CDR3 sequence is CASSLGGWGSYEQYF. Here the CDR3 DNA reads TGTGCCAGCAGCCTCGGGGGATGGGGCTCCTACGAGCAGTACTTC.

CDR3 in amino acids: CASSLGPKQETQYF. The DNA for the CDR3 is TGTGCCAGCAGCCTAGGACCCAAGCAAGAGACCCAGTACTTC. This chain connects TRBV3-1 to TRBJ2-5; D is unclear. The CDR3 runs 14 residues. CDR1 and CDR2 from the germline V gene are LGHDT and YNNKEL (reference sequence). V gave up 4 bases and J gave up 2 bases, with 11 bases separating them.

The genes are TRBV2 and TRBJ1-1, with TRBD1 as a possible D gene (5 bases). With 6 bases removed from V and 5 bases from J, the gap between germline ends came to 10 bases. Germline V gene lookup returns CDR1 SNHLY and CDR2 FYNNEI. This CDR3 contains 12 residues. For the CDR3, the DNA is TGTGCCAGCAGCGACAGAAGGACTGAAGCTTTCTTT. Encoded protein: CASSDRRTEAFF.

A few counts support this clonotype. The chain has TRBV12-3 or TRBV12-4 and TRBJ1-2; tentative D call: TRBD1 (6 bases). The CDR3 is made up of 15 amino acids. The V end lost 6 bases, the J end lost 1 base, and 15 bases lay between the germline ends. CDR3 loop: CASRPRGGGNYGYTF. CDR3 in DNA: TGTGCCAGCAGGCCCAGGGGAGGTGGTAACTATGGCTACACCTTC.

V usage is TRBV7-2 and J usage is TRBJ2-5; no firm D call. The CDR3 consists of 12 residues. With 5 bases removed from V and 0 bases from J, the gap between germline ends came to 4 bases. The germline gives CDR1 SGHTA, CDR2 FQGNSA. CDR3 region: CASSAHQETQYF. As DNA, the CDR3 is TGTGCCAGCAGCGCCCACCAAGAGACCCAGTACTTC. Full variable domain (remainder filled in from reference TRBV7-2 and TRBJ2-5): GAGVSQSPSNKVTEKGKDVELRCDPISGHTALYWYRQSLGQGLEFLIYFQGNSAPDKSGLPSDRFSAERTGGSVSTLTIQRTQQEDSAVYLCASSAHQETQYFGPGTRLLVL.

The chain links TRBV10-3 to TRBJ1-4; no clear D gene. The germline V gene has CDR1 ENHRY and CDR2 SYGVKD. The CDR3 totals 13 residues. V lost 4 bases and J lost 6, with 9 bases in between. The CDR3 nucleotides read TGTGCCATCAGTGCCGCCGGGGATGAAAAACTGTTTTTT. It yields the protein CAISAAGDEKLFF.

This clonotype has just a few counts. The V and J genes are TRBV20-1 and TRBJ2-1; TRBD2 is a possible D gene (6 bases). CDR1 and CDR2 from the germline V gene are DFQATT and SNEGSKA (reference sequence). The V gene lost 6 bases and the J gene lost 0 bases, with 15 bases spanning the gap. This CDR3 has 15 residues. For the CDR3, the DNA is TGCAGTGCCTTTAGCGGTGGGAGCTCCTACAATGAGCAGTTCTTC. It yields the protein CSAFSGGSSYNEQFF.

This clonotype has a handful of counts. This chain joins TRBV20-1 and TRBJ2-3, with no clear D. CDR1 and CDR2 from the germline V gene are DFQATT and SNEGSKA (reference sequence). The CDR3 runs to 11 residues. V dropped 0 bases and J dropped 5 bases, with 3 bases sitting between them. CDR3 nucleotides: TGCAGTGCTAGAGACGGAGATACGCAGTATTTT. Encoded protein: CSARDGDTQYF.

The V and J genes are TRBV5-1 and TRBJ2-5; no reliable D call. V was cut by 4 bases and J by 4 bases, with 11 bases left in between. Germline lookup yields CDR1 SGHRS and CDR2 YFSETQ. The CDR3 covers 13 residues. The DNA for the CDR3 is TGCGCCAGCAGCCTTCGACCCGGAGAGACCCAGTACTTC. As protein: CASSLRPGETQYF.

J is TRBJ2-7 and V is TRBV28, with 8 bases lining up with TRBD2. The ends lost 3 bases at V and 5 bases at J; junction bases unmatched: 9. The CDR3 runs to 15 residues. Per germline, CDR1 MDHEN and CDR2 SYDVKM. The CDR3 loop reads CASSLVRLAFHEQYF. CDR3 sequence (DNA): TGTGCCAGCAGTTTGGTGAGACTAGCGTTCCACGAGCAGTACTTC.

The chain combines TRBV7-3 with TRBJ2-6; D is ambiguous. Trimming removed 1 base at V and 1 base at J, with 11 bases between. Germline-derived CDR1 and CDR2 are SGHTA and FQGTGA. This CDR3 contains 17 residues. The CDR3 sequence is CASSLSGGPSGANVLTF. The CDR3 bases are TGTGCCAGCAGCTTAAGTGGCGGTCCTTCTGGGGCCAACGTCCTGACTTTC.

The chain employs TRBV20-1 and TRBJ2-4; D remains unclear. Trimming pared 0 bases from V and 1 base from J, leaving 16 bases between. CDR1 is DFQATT, CDR2 SNEGSKA, per germline (reference sequence). The CDR3 spans 17 residues. CDR3 protein: CSARDKETPSAKNIQYF. The CDR3 DNA sequence: TGCAGTGCTAGAGATAAGGAGACGCCTTCTGCCAAAAACATTCAGTACTTC.

V is TRBV5-1 and J is TRBJ2-1, with 7 bases that match TRBD1. Germline trimming cut 7 bases from V and 8 bases from J; bases unmatched to any gene: 24. There are 18 residues in the CDR3. Germline assignment: CDR1 SGHRS and CDR2 YFSETQ. CDR3: CASPRDIGEGQMMDEQFF. In nucleotides, the CDR3 is TGCGCCAGCCCCCGGGACATAGGAGAGGGACAGATGATGGATGAGCAGTTCTTC.

This clonotype has more than one count but fewer than ten. DNA for the CDR3: TGTGCCAGCAGCAACACCTTGAAGGAAGACGAGCAGTACTTC. This encodes CASSNTLKEDEQYF. This chain uses TRBV6-1 with TRBJ2-7; D unresolved. Trimming left V 6 bases short and J 5 bases short, with 17 bases between. The V gene's germline CDR1 is MNHNS and CDR2 SASEGT. The CDR3 is made up of 14 amino acids.

This clonotype was detected a few times. The V and J genes are TRBV6-6 and TRBJ2-7; D remains unclear. The CDR3 runs 9 residues. V was trimmed by 8 bases and J by 7 bases, leaving 6 bases between them. The germline gives CDR1 MNHNY, CDR2 SVGAGI (reference sequence). The CDR3 here is CASGAEQYF. In nucleotides, the CDR3 is TGTGCCAGCGGAGCGGAGCAGTACTTC.

The chain joins TRBV12-3 or TRBV12-4 to TRBJ2-1; D is ambiguous. This CDR3 has 12 residues. Trimming pared 7 bases from V and 15 bases from J, leaving 19 bases between. The CDR3 here is CASTRKSISRFF. CDR3 DNA sequence: TGTGCCAGCACTCGAAAGTCGATTTCTCGGTTCTTC.

This chain uses TRBV18 with TRBJ2-1; D is possibly TRBD1 (6 bases). The CDR3 contains 14 residues. V lost 6 bases, J lost 7 bases, and 16 bases lay in between. The V gene's germline CDR1 is KGHSH and CDR2 LQKENI. DNA of the CDR3: TGTGCCAGCTCCCCGGAAATGGGGGCGAATGAGCAGTTCTTC. This encodes CASSPEMGANEQFF.

This clonotype has a handful of counts. The CDR3 DNA reads TGTGCCAGCAGCTTAGATCCCCTCTTACAGCTCCGCTATGGCTACACCTTC. This translates into CASSLDPLLQLRYGYTF. The V and J genes are TRBV11-2 and TRBJ1-2; D remains ambiguous. V shed 0 bases and J shed 4 bases, with 18 bases lying between them. The CDR3 is 17 residues long. Per the germline V gene, CDR1 is SGHAT and CDR2 is FQNNGV.

This chain joins TRBV6-2 or TRBV6-3 and TRBJ2-1; TRBD2 matches 8 bases. The CDR3 is 15 residues long. J lost 1 base, V lost 1 base, and 0 bases had no gene match. CDR1 MNHEY and CDR2 SVGEGT come from the germline V gene. This CDR3 reads CASSYLAGSYNEQFF. Written as DNA, the CDR3 is TGTGCCAGCAGTTACTTAGCGGGATCCTACAATGAGCAGTTCTTC.

This rearrangement joins TRBV20-1 to TRBJ2-7; D remains unclear. V shed 5 bases and J shed 6 bases, with 17 bases lying between them. Germline V gene data show CDR1 as DFQATT and CDR2 as SNEGSKA (reference sequence). This CDR3 is 13 amino acids long. The CDR3 is CSADRAQGIEQYF. The DNA for the CDR3 is TGCAGTGCTGACCGCGCACAAGGGATCGAGCAGTACTTC.

The V and J genes are TRBV11-2 and TRBJ2-3; either TRBD1 or TRBD2 may fit D (6 bases each). The V end was cut by 5 bases, the J end by 5 bases, with 17 bases between. CDR3 size: 15 residues. Germline V gene lookup returns CDR1 SGHAT and CDR2 FQNNGV. DNA for the CDR3: TGTGCCAGCAGCACTAGGGGGGCGTTTCGAGATACGCAGTATTTT. Its protein is CASSTRGAFRDTQYF. The variable domain in full, completed from reference TRBV11-2 and TRBJ2-3, reads EAGVAQSPRYKIIEKRQSVAFWCNPISGHATLYWYQQILGQGPKLLIQFQNNGVVDDSQLPKDRFSAERLKGVDSTLKIQPAKLEDSAVYLCASSTRGAFRDTQYFGPGTRLTVL.

This chain uses TRBV30 with TRBJ2-5, with a possible D match to TRBD1 (5 bases). CDR1 and CDR2 from the germline V gene are GTSNPN and SVGIG (reference sequence). The germline V and J ends were trimmed by 0 bases and 5 bases, with 13 bases remaining between them. The CDR3 length is 14 residues. In nucleotides, the CDR3 is TGTGCCTGGAGTGTAAAAGGGGCGCGGGAGACCCAGTACTTC. Translated: CAWSVKGARETQYF.

This clonotype was seen at least ten times. Here the CDR3 DNA reads TGTGCCAGCAGCGTTGGGTGGACAGCGAACACTGAAGCTTTCTTT. Encoded protein: CASSVGWTANTEAFF. The rearrangement links TRBV7-6 to TRBJ1-1; D may be TRBD1 (6 bases). The CDR3 runs 15 residues. With 5 bases removed from V and 1 base from J, the gap between germline ends came to 14 bases. Germline CDR1 is SGHVS and CDR2 is FNYEAQ. Full variable domain (outside the CDR3, taken from reference TRBV7-6 and TRBJ1-1): GAGVSQSPRYKVTKRGQDVALRCDPISGHVSLYWYRQALGQGPEFLTYFNYEAQQDKSGLPNDRFSAERPEGSISTLTIQRTEQRDSAMYRCASSVGWTANTEAFFGQGTRLTVV.

This clonotype has just a few counts. The chain carries TRBV12-3 or TRBV12-4 and TRBJ2-1; 9 nucleotides match TRBD2. The CDR3 is 15 residues long. V lost 3 bases, J lost 6 bases, and 6 bases stayed unmatched. The CDR3 DNA sequence: TGTGCCAGCAGTTTGGGTAGCGGGAGCCCCAATGAGCAGTTCTTC. Amino acids: CASSLGSGSPNEQFF.

The J gene is TRBJ2-1, the V gene TRBV24-1; possibly TRBD1 for D (6 bases). V was cut by 3 bases and J by 3 bases, with 17 bases left in between. This CDR3 is built from 17 residues. Germline V CDR1 and CDR2: KGHDR, SFDVKD. The CDR3 loop is CATSDTRPGVSYNEQFF. The CDR3 DNA is TGTGCCACCAGTGATACACGGCCAGGGGTTAGCTACAATGAGCAGTTCTTC.